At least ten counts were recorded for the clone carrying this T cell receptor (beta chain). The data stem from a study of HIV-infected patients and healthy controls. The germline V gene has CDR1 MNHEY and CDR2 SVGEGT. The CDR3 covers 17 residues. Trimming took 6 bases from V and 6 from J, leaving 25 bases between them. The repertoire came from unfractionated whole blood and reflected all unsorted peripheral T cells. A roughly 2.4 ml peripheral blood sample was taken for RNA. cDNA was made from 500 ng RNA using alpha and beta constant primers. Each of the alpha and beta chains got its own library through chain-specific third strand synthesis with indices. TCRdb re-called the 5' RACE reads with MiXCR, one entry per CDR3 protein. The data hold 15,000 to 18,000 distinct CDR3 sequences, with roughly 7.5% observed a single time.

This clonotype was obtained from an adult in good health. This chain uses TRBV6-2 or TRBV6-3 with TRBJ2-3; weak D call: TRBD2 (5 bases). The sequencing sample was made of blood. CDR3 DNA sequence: TGTGCCAGCAGCTCTAGCTCCAGTTTGTCGAATTTGGATACGCAGTATTTT. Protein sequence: CASSSSSSLSNLDTQYF.